These 22 T cell receptor beta chains were sequenced from one sample in a study of technical replicates of blood from a few donors. The table came from immunoSEQ multiplex PCR; TCRdb's copy has only in-frame clones and leaves some out. In the table there are about 80,000 clones, about 94% of which are singletons. Sample: T cells isolated from PBMCs. The source is a human donor in good health.

This clone has just one count. The DNA for the CDR3 is TGCAGCGTTCTAGATGGCTACACCTTC. Encoded protein: CSVLDGYTF. This chain links TRBV29-1 with TRBJ1-2; D gene ambiguous. V gave up 5 bases and J gave up 6 bases, with 4 bases separating them. The CDR3 has 9 residues. The V gene's germline CDR1 is SQVTM and CDR2 ANQGSEA. Full variable domain (outside the CDR3, taken from reference TRBV29-1 and TRBJ1-2): SAVISQKPSRDICQRGTSLTIQCQVDSQVTMMFWYRQQPGQSLTLIATANQGSEATYESGFVIDKFPISRPNLTFSTLTVSNMSPEDSSIYLCSVLDGYTFGSGTRLTVV.

The chain couples TRBV7-9 to TRBJ2-3; 10 bases line up with TRBD2. J was trimmed by 4 bases and V by 4 bases; bases with no gene match: 5. The length of the CDR3 is 15 residues. Per germline, CDR1 SEHNR and CDR2 FQNEAQ (reference sequence). The CDR3 region is CASSSTSGTSDTQYF. CDR3 sequence (DNA): TGTGCCAGCAGCTCTACTAGCGGGACCTCAGATACGCAGTATTTT.

V and J are TRBV9 and TRBJ1-3; D remains ambiguous. Trimming cost V 3 bases and J 0 bases, with 13 bases left between them. Germline V gene data show CDR1 as SGDLS and CDR2 as YYNGEE. The CDR3 covers 16 residues. This CDR3 reads CASSGGAVLSGNTIYF. The CDR3 DNA is TGTGCCAGCAGCGGCGGTGCAGTGCTCTCTGGAAACACCATATATTTT.

Only one count was recorded for this clone. This chain links TRBV30 with TRBJ2-7; weak D call: TRBD1 (5 bases). Trimming shortened V by 0 bases and J by 11 bases, and 11 bases separated the two germline ends. The CDR3 loop spans 11 amino acids. Germline V lookup: CDR1 GTSNPN, CDR2 SVGIG (reference sequence). CDR3 region: CAWSVGADKYF. For the CDR3, the DNA is TGTGCCTGGAGTGTAGGGGCAGATAAGTACTTC.

CDR3 DNA sequence: TGTGCCAGCAGCCCCGGAGGGCTCGAAAAACTGTTTTTT. This codes for CASSPGGLEKLFF. V gene TRBV7-6 combines with J gene TRBJ1-4; D uncertain. Germline V gene sequence: CDR1 SGHVS, CDR2 FNYEAQ. The CDR3 runs 13 residues. V lost 5 bases and J 8 bases, leaving 12 bases between the germline ends. Using reference TRBV7-6 and TRBJ1-4 for the parts outside the CDR3, the full variable domain is GAGVSQSPRYKVTKRGQDVALRCDPISGHVSLYWYRQALGQGPEFLTYFNYEAQQDKSGLPNDRFSAERPEGSISTLTIQRTEQRDSAMYRCASSPGGLEKLFFGSGTQLSVL.

V and J are TRBV5-1 and TRBJ2-3; D gene unclear. The CDR3 is 13 residues long. The V gene's germline CDR1 is SGHRS and CDR2 YFSETQ. The ends were cut back, 3 bases at V and 0 bases at J, with 5 bases in the middle. CDR3 sequence (DNA): TGCGCCAGCAGCTCTACTAGCACAGATACGCAGTATTTT. Translated, it gives CASSSTSTDTQYF.

The gene calls are TRBV5-1 and TRBJ1-2; 9 nucleotides align to TRBD1. V was clipped by 4 bases and J by 5 bases; unmatched bases: 6. The germline V gene encodes CDR1 SGHRS and CDR2 YFSETQ. The CDR3 extends over 14 amino acids. CDR3 sequence: CASSPGQGRYGYTF. The CDR3 DNA is TGCGCCAGCAGCCCAGGACAGGGGCGGTATGGCTACACCTTC. Together with reference TRBV5-1 and TRBJ1-2, the CDR3 gives the full variable domain: KAGVTQTPRYLIKTRGQQVTLSCSPISGHRSVSWYQQTPGQGLQFLFEYFSETQRNKGNFPGRFSGRQFSNSRSEMNVSTLELGDSALYLCASSPGQGRYGYTFGSGTRLTVV.

V is TRBV9 and J is TRBJ2-1; a weak D match, TRBD2 (5 bases). Per the germline V gene, CDR1 is SGDLS and CDR2 is YYNGEE. The CDR3 contains 14 residues. V lost 2 bases and J lost 2, with 8 bases in between. In nucleotides, the CDR3 is TGTGCCAGCAGCGTGGACTCTGCCTACAATGAGCAGTTCTTC. Protein sequence: CASSVDSAYNEQFF.

The chain joins TRBV2 to TRBJ2-7, with TRBD2 matching 13 bases. With 7 bases clipped from V and 0 bases from J, the junction kept 9 bases outside the gene matches. Germline values: CDR1 SNHLY, CDR2 FYNNEI. CDR3 length: 17 amino acids. In nucleotides, the CDR3 is TGTGCCAGCATTGGGACTAGCGGGGCTCGAAGCTCCTACGAGCAGTACTTC. Encoded protein: CASIGTSGARSSYEQYF.

The chain recombines TRBV29-1 with TRBJ2-7; TRBD1 matches 8 bases. CDR3 size: 13 residues. The trim removed 6 bases at V and 3 bases at J, leaving 7 bases unmatched. Germline loops: CDR1 SQVTM, CDR2 ANQGSEA. In DNA, the CDR3 is TGCAGCGTCCGGGACAGGATAATCTACGAGCAGTACTTC. Its protein product is CSVRDRIIYEQYF.

The chain combines TRBV10-3 with TRBJ1-1; 9 positions match TRBD1. Germline trimming cut 3 bases from V and 9 bases from J; bases unmatched to any gene: 14. Germline assignment: CDR1 ENHRY and CDR2 SYGVKD. The CDR3 is made up of 16 amino acids. The CDR3 sequence: CAISDSGTDRGLQAFF. The CDR3 nucleotides are TGTGCCATCAGTGATTCTGGGACGGACAGGGGCTTACAAGCTTTCTTT.

V usage is TRBV19 and J usage is TRBJ1-4, with 8 bases lining up with TRBD1. V gave up 7 bases and J gave up 7 bases; unmatched junction bases: 8. Germline V gene lookup returns CDR1 LNHDA and CDR2 SQIVND (reference sequence). This CDR3 region has 14 residues. The CDR3, as DNA: TGTGCCAGTACCGTGGACAGGGAGGTTGAAAAACTGTTTTTT. This translates into CASTVDREVEKLFF.

The rearrangement uses TRBV5-1 and TRBJ1-2, with a tentative D call TRBD1 (5 bases). The CDR3 runs 16 residues. CDR1 is SGHRS, CDR2 YFSETQ, per germline. Trimming pared 7 bases from V and 0 bases from J, leaving 19 bases between. The CDR3 sequence is CASSKGQGRANYGYTF. The DNA of the CDR3 is TGCGCCAGCTCAAAAGGGCAGGGTCGGGCTAACTATGGCTACACCTTC.

The chain joins TRBV14 to TRBJ2-7; tentatively, D is TRBD2 (5 bases). The CDR3 consists of 17 residues. V was cut by 4 bases and J by 4 bases, with 23 bases left in between. Germline lookup yields CDR1 SGHDN and CDR2 FVKESK. The CDR3 bases are TGTGCCAGCAGCCGTTCAACTTCGGGAAGTAGTCTATACGAGCAGTACTTC. Protein product: CASSRSTSGSSLYEQYF.

This chain connects TRBV19 to TRBJ2-7; TRBD1 is a possible D gene (5 bases). The CDR3 sequence is 15 residues long. V gave up 5 bases and J gave up 2 bases, with 16 bases separating them. CDR1 LNHDA and CDR2 SQIVND come from the germline V gene (reference sequence). CDR3 coding DNA: TGTGCCAGTAGTCCAGGACACGGGCAAACCTACGAGCAGTACTTC. It yields the protein CASSPGHGQTYEQYF.

CDR3 sequence: CASSQDAQSGYEQYF. CDR3 sequence (DNA): TGCGCCAGCAGCCAAGATGCCCAGTCGGGCTACGAGCAGTACTTC. This chain joins TRBV4-3 and TRBJ2-7; D is unresolved. V lost 0 bases and J lost 3, with 12 bases in between. The CDR3 spans 15 residues. The germline CDR1 and CDR2 sequences are LGHNA and YSLEER.

The chain is built from TRBV7-6 and TRBJ1-5; 8 nucleotides match TRBD1. The CDR3 is made up of 14 amino acids. With V trimmed by 5 bases and J by 5 bases, 5 bases remained unmatched. From germline, CDR1 is SGHVS and CDR2 FNYEAQ. This chain's CDR3 is CASSPDRGDQPQHF. CDR3 DNA sequence: TGTGCCAGCAGCCCAGACAGGGGAGATCAGCCCCAGCATTTT.

The V call is TRBV27, the J call TRBJ2-1, with 7 bases fitting TRBD2. Germline V gene sequence: CDR1 MNHEY, CDR2 SMNVEV (reference sequence). CDR3 size: 18 residues. V was pared by 5 bases and J by 0 bases, with 13 bases of the junction left unmatched. The CDR3 here is CASSPLAVLRSSYNEQFF. In DNA, the CDR3 is TGTGCCAGCAGTCCCCTAGCGGTCCTTAGGAGCTCCTACAATGAGCAGTTCTTC.

The chain uses TRBV29-1 and TRBJ2-7; 10 bases match TRBD2. The CDR3 loop spans 13 amino acids. Germline CDR1 reads SQVTM; CDR2 reads ANQGSEA. Germline trimming cut 6 bases from V and 3 bases from J; bases unmatched to any gene: 5. This CDR3 is CSVVLAGFYEQYF. In nucleotides, the CDR3 is TGCAGCGTCGTACTAGCGGGATTCTACGAGCAGTACTTC.

The chain uses TRBV2 and TRBJ1-1; no firm D call. The germline V and J ends were trimmed by 6 bases and 1 base, with 9 bases remaining between them. The CDR3 sequence is 13 residues long. Germline values: CDR1 SNHLY, CDR2 FYNNEI. CDR3 residues: CASREDPNTEAFF. Written as DNA, the CDR3 is TGTGCCAGCAGAGAGGATCCGAACACTGAAGCTTTCTTT.

As for this clone: The DNA is left out, because the CDR3 cannot be placed on it with certainty; the CDR3 is given as TCRdb lists it. The chain combines TRBV6-1 with TRBJ2-7; TRBD1 reflects the table's D call only, with no check against the DNA. The CDR3 comprises 13 residues, both ends counted. CDR1 and CDR2 from the germline V gene are MNHNS and SASEGT. CDR3 sequence reads: CASSEFGQGNKYF.

V is TRBV28 and J is TRBJ2-1; TRBD2 matches at 10 bases. The CDR3 extends over 14 amino acids. Germline V CDR1 and CDR2: MDHEN, SYDVKM. J gave up 6 bases and V 8 bases, and 7 bases lay outside the gene matches. CDR3 protein: CASALAGGLNEQFF. The CDR3 nucleotides read TGTGCCAGCGCCTTAGCGGGAGGCCTCAATGAGCAGTTCTTC.